This entry concerns a single TCR beta chain. The data derive from a study of blood T cell repertoires in COVID-19. Overall study context: T cells, B-cell-depleted T cells, or PBMCs provided the cDNA or gDNA that served as material.

Methods used by the authors: By means of reference gene primer amplification, nucleated cell counts were estimated. Sequencing was performed with immunoSEQ multiplex PCR; in TCRdb, only in-frame clones are kept and a portion is missing. Clone size and V and J calls were adopted from that table, with D and trimming inferred from the DNA. The sample includes approximately 200,000 clones, 75% to 90% of them seen just once. During active infection, Seattle patients enrolled and were then monitored through disease. This TCR came from a man aged 25 to 40 with COVID-19, enrolled during active disease. Sequencing used peripheral blood.

Here the CDR3 reads CASSQDPGGTGGAGELFF. For the CDR3, the DNA is TGCGCCAGCAGCCAAGATCCGGGTGGAACAGGGGGAGCCGGGGAGCTGTTTTTT. This rearrangement joins TRBV4-1 to TRBJ2-2; 8 bases are a match to TRBD1. In germline, CDR1 is MGHRA, CDR2 YSYEKL. V shed 0 bases and J 6 bases; nucleotides not matched to a gene: 12. CDR3 length: 18 amino acids.